The sequence of this T cell receptor beta chain was determined in a study of blood T cell repertoires in COVID-19. For the study at large: Some COVID-19 samples were acute and others convalescent; all came from the United States, Italy and Spain. Sources were T cells, B-cell-depleted T cells, or PBMCs; the material itself was cDNA or gDNA.

Seattle enrolled patients during active infection and tracked them longitudinally. Under the authors' procedure: Reference gene primer amplification gave nucleated cell count estimates. TCRdb's table, derived via immunoSEQ multiplex PCR, lists solely in-frame clones and lacks some. Clone size and V and J calls were adopted from that table, with D and trimming inferred from the DNA. The sample has roughly 110,000 clones; approximately 85% are singletons. The CDR3 totals 17 residues. Germline CDR1 and CDR2: MNHEY and SVGEGT. V was pared by 5 bases and J by 4 bases, with 14 bases of the junction left unmatched.

Source material: peripheral blood. The source of this sequence is an older woman with COVID-19, enrolled during active disease. This chain links TRBV6-2 or TRBV6-3 with TRBJ1-1, with TRBD1 matching over 9 bases. The CDR3 loop reads CASSEGPWTGAGTEAFF. The CDR3 bases are TGTGCCAGCAGTGAGGGACCCTGGACAGGGGCGGGCACTGAAGCTTTCTTT.